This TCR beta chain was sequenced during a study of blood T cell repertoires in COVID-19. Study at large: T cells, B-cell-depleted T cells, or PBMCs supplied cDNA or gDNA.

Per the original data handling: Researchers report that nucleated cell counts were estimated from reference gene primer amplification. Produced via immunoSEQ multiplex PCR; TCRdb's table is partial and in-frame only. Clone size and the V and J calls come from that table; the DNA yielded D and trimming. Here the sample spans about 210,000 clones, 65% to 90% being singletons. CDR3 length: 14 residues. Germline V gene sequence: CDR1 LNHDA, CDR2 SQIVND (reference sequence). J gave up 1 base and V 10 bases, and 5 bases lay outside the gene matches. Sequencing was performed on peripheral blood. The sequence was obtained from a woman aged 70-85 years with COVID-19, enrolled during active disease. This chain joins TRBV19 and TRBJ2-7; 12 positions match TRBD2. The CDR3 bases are TGTGCCACTAAACTAGCGGGAGGTTCCTACGAGCAGTACTTC. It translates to CATKLAGGSYEQYF.